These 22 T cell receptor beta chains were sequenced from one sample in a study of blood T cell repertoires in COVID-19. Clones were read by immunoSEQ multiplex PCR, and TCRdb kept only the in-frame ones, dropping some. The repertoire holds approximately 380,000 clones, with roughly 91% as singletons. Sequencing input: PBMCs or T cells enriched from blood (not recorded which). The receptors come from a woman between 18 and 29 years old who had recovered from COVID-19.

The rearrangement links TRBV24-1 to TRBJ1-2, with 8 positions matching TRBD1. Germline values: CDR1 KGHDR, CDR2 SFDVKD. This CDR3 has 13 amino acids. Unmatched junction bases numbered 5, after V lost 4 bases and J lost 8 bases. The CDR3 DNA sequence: TGTGCCACCAGTGAACGGACAGGGAAGGGCTACACCTTC. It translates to CATSERTGKGYTF.

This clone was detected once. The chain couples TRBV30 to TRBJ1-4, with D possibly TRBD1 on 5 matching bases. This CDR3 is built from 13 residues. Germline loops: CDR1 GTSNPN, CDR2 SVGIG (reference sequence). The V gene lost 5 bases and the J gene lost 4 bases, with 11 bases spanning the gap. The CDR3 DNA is TGTGCCTGGGGCAGGGACTATAATGAAAAACTGTTTTTT. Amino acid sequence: CAWGRDYNEKLFF.

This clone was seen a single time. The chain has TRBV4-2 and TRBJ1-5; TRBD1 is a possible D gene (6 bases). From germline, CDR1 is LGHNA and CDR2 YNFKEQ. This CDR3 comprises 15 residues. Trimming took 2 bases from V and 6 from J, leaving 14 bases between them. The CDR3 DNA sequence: TGTGCCAGCAGCCAACAAACAGGGCTAGGTCAGCCCCAGCATTTT. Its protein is CASSQQTGLGQPQHF.

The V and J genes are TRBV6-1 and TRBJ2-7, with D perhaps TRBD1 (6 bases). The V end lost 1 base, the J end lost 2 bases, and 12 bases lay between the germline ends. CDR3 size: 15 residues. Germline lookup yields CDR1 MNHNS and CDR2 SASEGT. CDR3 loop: CASSEEQGNPYEQYF. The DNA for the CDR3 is TGTGCCAGCAGTGAAGAGCAGGGGAACCCCTACGAGCAGTACTTC.

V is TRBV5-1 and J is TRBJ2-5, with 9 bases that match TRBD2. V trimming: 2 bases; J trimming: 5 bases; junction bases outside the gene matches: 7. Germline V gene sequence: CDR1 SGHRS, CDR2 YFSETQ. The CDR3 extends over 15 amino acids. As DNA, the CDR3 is TGCGCCAGCAGCTTTAATAGCGGGGGACCGGAGACCCAGTACTTC. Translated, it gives CASSFNSGGPETQYF.

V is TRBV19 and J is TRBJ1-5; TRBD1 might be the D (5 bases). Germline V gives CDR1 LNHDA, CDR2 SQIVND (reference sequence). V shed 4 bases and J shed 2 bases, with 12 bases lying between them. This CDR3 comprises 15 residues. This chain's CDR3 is CASSTVRGGNQPQHF. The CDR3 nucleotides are TGTGCCAGTAGTACCGTTCGGGGGGGCAATCAGCCCCAGCATTTT. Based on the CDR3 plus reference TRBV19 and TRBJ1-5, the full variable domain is DGGITQSPKYLFRKEGQNVTLSCEQNLNHDAMYWYRQDPGQGLRLIYYSQIVNDFQKGDIAEGYSVSREKKESFPLTVTSAQKNPTAFYLCASSTVRGGNQPQHFGDGTRLSIL.

This CDR3 reads CASSHGQGGNTEAFF. CDR3 in DNA: TGCGCCAGCAGTCACGGACAGGGGGGGAACACTGAAGCTTTCTTT. V usage is TRBV5-1 and J usage is TRBJ1-1; 10 nucleotides match TRBD1. The CDR3 totals 15 residues. V lost 5 bases to trimming and J lost 1 base; unmatched junction nucleotides: 5. Germline V gene data show CDR1 as SGHRS and CDR2 as YFSETQ.

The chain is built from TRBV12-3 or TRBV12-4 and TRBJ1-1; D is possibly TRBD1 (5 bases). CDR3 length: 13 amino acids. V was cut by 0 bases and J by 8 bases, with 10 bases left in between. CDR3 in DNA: TGTGCCAGCAGTTTAGCGGGGGGTGGGGAAGCTTTCTTT. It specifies CASSLAGGGEAFF.

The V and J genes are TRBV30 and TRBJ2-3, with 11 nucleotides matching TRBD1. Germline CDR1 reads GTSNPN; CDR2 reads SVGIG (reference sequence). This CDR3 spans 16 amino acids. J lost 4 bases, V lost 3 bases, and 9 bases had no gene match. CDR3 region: CAWSLGQGAMSDTQYF. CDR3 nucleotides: TGTGCCTGGAGCCTCGGACAGGGGGCAATGTCAGATACGCAGTATTTT.

For the CDR3, the DNA is TGTGCCAGCAGCCCCGGGACAGCTAACTATGGCTACACCTTC. This codes for CASSPGTANYGYTF. V gene TRBV28 combines with J gene TRBJ1-2; 7 nucleotides line up with TRBD1. There are 14 residues in the CDR3. Losses at the gene ends were 6 bases for V and 0 bases for J; bases not matched to a gene: 4. Germline V gives CDR1 MDHEN, CDR2 SYDVKM.

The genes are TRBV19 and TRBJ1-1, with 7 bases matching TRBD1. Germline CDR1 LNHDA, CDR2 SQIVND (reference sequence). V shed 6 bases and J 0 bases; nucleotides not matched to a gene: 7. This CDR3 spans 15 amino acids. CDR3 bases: TGTGCCAGTAGCATAACAGGGGCGGTGAACACTGAAGCTTTCTTT. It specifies CASSITGAVNTEAFF.

CDR3 DNA sequence: TGTGCCAGCAGCTTGGAAGGTAGCGGCTACACCTTC. Amino acids: CASSLEGSGYTF. V gene TRBV5-4 combines with J gene TRBJ1-2; no clear D gene. Germline loops: CDR1 SGHNT, CDR2 YYREEE (reference sequence). The CDR3 has 12 residues. V lost 0 bases and J 8 bases, leaving 8 bases between the germline ends.

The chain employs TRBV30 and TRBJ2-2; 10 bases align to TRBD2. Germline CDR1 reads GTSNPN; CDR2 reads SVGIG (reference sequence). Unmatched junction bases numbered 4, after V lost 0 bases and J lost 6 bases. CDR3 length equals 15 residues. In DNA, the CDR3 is TGTGCCTGGAGTGTGGCGAGCGGGGGGGCCGGGGAGCTGTTTTTT. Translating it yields CAWSVASGGAGELFF.

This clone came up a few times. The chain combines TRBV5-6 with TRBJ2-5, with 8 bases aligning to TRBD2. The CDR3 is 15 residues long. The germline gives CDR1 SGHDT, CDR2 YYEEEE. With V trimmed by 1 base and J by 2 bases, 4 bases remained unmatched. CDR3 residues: CASSLSGGLQETQYF. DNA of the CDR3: TGTGCCAGCAGCTTGAGCGGGGGCCTACAAGAGACCCAGTACTTC.

CDR3 residues: CASSAGQGLSYNSPLHF. The CDR3 DNA reads TGTGCCAGCAGTGCCGGACAGGGATTGTCCTATAATTCACCCCTCCACTTT. The V call is TRBV25-1, the J call TRBJ1-6; 8 bases align to TRBD1. The germline gives CDR1 MGHDK, CDR2 SYGVNS. The CDR3 covers 17 residues. The V gene end was trimmed by 4 bases and the J gene end by 1 base; junction bases not matched to a gene: 6.

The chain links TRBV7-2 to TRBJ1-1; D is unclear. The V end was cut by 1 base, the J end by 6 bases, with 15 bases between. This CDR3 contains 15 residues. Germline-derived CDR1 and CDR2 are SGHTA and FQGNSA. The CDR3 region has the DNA TGTGCCAGCAGCTTAGTGAGCTCCGGGAGTGCTGAAGCTTTCTTT. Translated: CASSLVSSGSAEAFF.

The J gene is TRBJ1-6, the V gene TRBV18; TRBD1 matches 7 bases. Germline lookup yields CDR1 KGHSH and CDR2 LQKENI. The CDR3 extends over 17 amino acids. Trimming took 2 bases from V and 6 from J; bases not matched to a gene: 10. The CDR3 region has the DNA TGTGCCAGCTCACCAAAAACCCCGGCAGGGGGTAATTCACCCCTCCACTTT. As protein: CASSPKTPAGGNSPLHF. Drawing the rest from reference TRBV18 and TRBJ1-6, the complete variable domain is NAGVMQNPRHLVRRRGQEARLRCSPMKGHSHVYWYRQLPEEGLKFMVYLQKENIIDESGMPKERFSAEFPKEGPSILRIQQVVRGDSAAYFCASSPKTPAGGNSPLHFGNGTRLTVT.

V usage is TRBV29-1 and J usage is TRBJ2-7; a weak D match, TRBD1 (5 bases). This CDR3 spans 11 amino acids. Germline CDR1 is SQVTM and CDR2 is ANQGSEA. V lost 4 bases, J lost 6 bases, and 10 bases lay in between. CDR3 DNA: TGCAGCGTTGTAGGGGCAGGCGAGCAGTACTTC. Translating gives CSVVGAGEQYF.

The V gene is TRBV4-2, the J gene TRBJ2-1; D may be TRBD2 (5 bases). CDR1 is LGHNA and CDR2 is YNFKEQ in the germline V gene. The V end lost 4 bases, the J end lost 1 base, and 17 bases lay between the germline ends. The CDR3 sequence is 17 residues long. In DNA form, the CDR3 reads TGTGCCAGCAGCCGACAACGAGCGGAATTTTCCTACAATGAGCAGTTCTTC. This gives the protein CASSRQRAEFSYNEQFF.

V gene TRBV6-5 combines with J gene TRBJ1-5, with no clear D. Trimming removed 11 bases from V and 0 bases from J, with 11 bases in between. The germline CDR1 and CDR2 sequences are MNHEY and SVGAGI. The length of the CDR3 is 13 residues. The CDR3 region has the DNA TGTGCCTCACAGTTAAATAGCAATCAGCCCCAGCATTTT. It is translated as CASQLNSNQPQHF.

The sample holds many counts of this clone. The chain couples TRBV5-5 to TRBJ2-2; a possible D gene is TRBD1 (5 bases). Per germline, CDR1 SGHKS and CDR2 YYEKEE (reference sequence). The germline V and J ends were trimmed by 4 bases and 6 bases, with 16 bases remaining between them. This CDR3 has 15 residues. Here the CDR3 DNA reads TGTGCCAGCAGCCTGACCCAGGGTTCCTCCGGGGAGCTGTTTTTT. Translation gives CASSLTQGSSGELFF.

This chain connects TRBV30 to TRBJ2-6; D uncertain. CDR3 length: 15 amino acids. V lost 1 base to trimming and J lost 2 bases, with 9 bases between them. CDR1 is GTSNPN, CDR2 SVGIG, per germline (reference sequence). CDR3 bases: TGTGCCTGGAGTGCCCGACTTCCTGGGGCCAACGTCCTGACTTTC. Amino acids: CAWSARLPGANVLTF.